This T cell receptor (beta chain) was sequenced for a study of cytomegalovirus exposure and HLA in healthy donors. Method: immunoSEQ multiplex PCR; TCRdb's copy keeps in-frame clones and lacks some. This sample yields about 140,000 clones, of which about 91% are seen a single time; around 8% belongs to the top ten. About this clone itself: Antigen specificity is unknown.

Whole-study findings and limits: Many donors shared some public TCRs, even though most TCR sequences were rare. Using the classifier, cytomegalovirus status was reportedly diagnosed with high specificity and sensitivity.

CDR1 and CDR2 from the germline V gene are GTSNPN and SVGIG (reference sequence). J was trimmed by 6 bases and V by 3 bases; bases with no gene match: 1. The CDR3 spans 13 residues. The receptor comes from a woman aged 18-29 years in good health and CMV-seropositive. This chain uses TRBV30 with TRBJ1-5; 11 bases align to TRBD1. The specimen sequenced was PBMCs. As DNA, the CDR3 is TGTGCCTGGAGGGGGACAGGGGGTCAGCCCCAGCATTTT. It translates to CAWRGTGGQPQHF.